This T cell receptor (beta chain) was observed in a study of shared clonotypes between healthy human individuals. Background on the study: Every donor yielded three CD4 naive, three CD4 memory, two CD8 naive and one CD8 memory plate.

As concerns this clone: At one end the junction does not follow the germline gene, possibly because of a read error.

Samples underwent the assay at deep level. Here immunoSEQ multiplex PCR was the method, and the copy in TCRdb shows in-frame clones only, minus some. The sample records fewer than 400,000 clones, over 65% being singletons. Germline CDR1 and CDR2: SNHLY and FYNNEI. This CDR3 spans 16 amino acids. This receptor was taken from a man under 40 in good health. The sequenced material came from memory CD4+ T cells sorted from blood. As for subset: CD45RA-negative fraction. V and J are TRBV2 and TRBJ2-7, with D maybe TRBD2 (6 bases). Here the CDR3 reads CASSEVGGTTLYAQYF. DNA of the CDR3: TGTGCCAGCAGTGAGGTGGGCGGGACGACCTTATACGCGCAGTACTTC.